The 3 T cell receptor beta chains reported below all come from one sample, sequenced in a study of T cell responses to AZD1222 COVID-19 vaccine. Measured with immunoSEQ multiplex PCR; TCRdb has only the in-frame clones, and not every one. The repertoire includes about 210,000 clones, roughly 92% of them detected once, and 1% to 1.5% sits in the top ten. Sequencing was performed on peripheral blood, taken on day 0 of AZD1222 vaccination. The source is an adult in good health.

The V call is TRBV6-2 or TRBV6-3, the J call TRBJ1-2; D gene uncertain. The ends were cut back, 2 bases at V and 4 bases at J, with 5 bases in the middle. This CDR3 region has 12 residues. Germline-derived CDR1 and CDR2 are MNHEY and SVGEGT. The CDR3 loop reads CASSYVSYGYTF. The CDR3 DNA reads TGTGCCAGCAGTTACGTAAGCTATGGCTACACCTTC.

V gene TRBV6-5 combines with J gene TRBJ1-2, with 7 bases aligning to TRBD1. The CDR3 loop spans 13 amino acids. After removal of 0 bases from V and 7 bases from J, the junction contained 2 bases not matched to a gene. Germline CDR1 MNHEY, CDR2 SVGAGI. The CDR3 sequence: CASSYSGGGGYTF. The CDR3 region has the DNA TGTGCCAGCAGTTACTCAGGGGGCGGTGGCTACACCTTC.

The chain employs TRBV29-1 and TRBJ1-4; D not resolved. The CDR3 runs to 17 residues. Per germline, CDR1 SQVTM and CDR2 ANQGSEA. The V end was cut by 6 bases, the J end by 0 bases, with 20 bases between. Here the CDR3 DNA reads TGCAGCGTCCAAAATCGGACTGACCGGGCAACTAATGAAAAACTGTTTTTT. Its protein product is CSVQNRTDRATNEKLFF.